The rows below give T cell receptor beta chains drawn from one sample of a study of glioma-infiltrating T cells after dendritic cell vaccination. Profiled with immunoSEQ multiplex PCR; TCRdb holds only in-frame clones, not every one. Of some 100,000 clones listed, about 84% are singletons. The specimen was blood, collected before dendritic cell vaccination. The receptors were gathered from a human donor with glioblastoma. Both conserved end residues are part of each CDR3. D genes are given only for firm matches. Not every row has a clone size; where given, it reads once, few, many or a size class.

d_gene: TRBD1
j_gene: TRBJ2-7
abundance: once
v_gene: TRBV7-2
len: 17
CDR3aa: CASSFIQGARISYEQYF
CDR3nt: TGTGCCAGCAGCTTTATACAGGGGGCCCGTATATCCTACGAGCAGTACTTC

d_gene: -
j_gene: TRBJ1-6
abundance: -
v_gene: TRBV6-5
len: 14
CDR3aa: CASSYGLHNSPLHF
CDR3nt: TGTGCCAGCAGTTACGGGCTCCATAATTCACCCCTCCACTTT

d_gene: -
j_gene: TRBJ2-7
abundance: -
v_gene: TRBV7-2
len: 15
CDR3aa: CASSLSAGNSYEQYF
CDR3nt: TGTGCCAGCAGCTTATCCGCCGGGAACTCCTACGAGCAGTACTTC

d_gene: -
j_gene: TRBJ2-1
abundance: -
v_gene: TRBV27
len: 15
CDR3aa: CASSLSWGPGNEQFF
CDR3nt: TGTGCCAGCAGTTTATCTTGGGGGCCGGGGAATGAGCAGTTCTTC

d_gene: TRBD2
j_gene: TRBJ2-3
abundance: -
v_gene: TRBV27
len: 13
CDR3aa: CASSRAGGPRQYF
CDR3nt: TGTGCCAGCAGTCGAGCGGGGGGGCCACGACAGTATTTT

d_gene: TRBD2
j_gene: TRBJ2-1
abundance: -
v_gene: TRBV2
len: 15
CDR3aa: CASSEELADLGEQFF
CDR3nt: TGTGCCAGCAGTGAAGAACTAGCGGACTTAGGTGAGCAGTTCTTC

d_gene: -
j_gene: TRBJ2-7
abundance: few
v_gene: TRBV5-1
len: 12
CDR3aa: CASSFQGYEQYF
CDR3nt: TGCGCCAGCAGCTTTCAGGGCTACGAGCAGTACTTC

d_gene: -
j_gene: TRBJ1-5
abundance: -
v_gene: TRBV9
len: 15
CDR3aa: CASSAGGASNQPQHF
CDR3nt: TGTGCCAGCAGCGCAGGCGGGGCTAGCAATCAGCCCCAGCATTTT

d_gene: TRBD1
j_gene: TRBJ2-7
abundance: -
v_gene: TRBV19
len: 17
CDR3aa: CASSILPGQGSSYEQYF
CDR3nt: TGTGCCAGTAGTATCCTACCGGGACAGGGGTCTTCCTACGAGCAGTACTTC

d_gene: -
j_gene: TRBJ1-3
abundance: -
v_gene: TRBV2
len: 16
CDR3aa: CASSVQGPSSGNTIYF
CDR3nt: TGTGCCAGCAGTGTCCAGGGCCCAAGCTCTGGAAACACCATATATTTT

d_gene: TRBD1
j_gene: TRBJ1-1
abundance: -
v_gene: TRBV6-5
len: 15
CDR3aa: CASSPRLRGITEAFF
CDR3nt: TGTGCCAGCAGTCCACGTCTCAGGGGGATTACTGAAGCTTTCTTT

d_gene: -
j_gene: TRBJ2-5
abundance: -
v_gene: TRBV5-4
len: 11
CDR3aa: CASSSQETQYF
CDR3nt: TGTGCCAGCAGCTCTCAAGAGACCCAGTACTTC

d_gene: TRBD1
j_gene: TRBJ1-1
abundance: -
v_gene: TRBV4-1
len: 15
CDR3aa: CASSQGGTVATEAFF
CDR3nt: TGCGCCAGCAGCCAAGGTGGGACAGTGGCCACTGAAGCTTTCTTT

d_gene: TRBD1
j_gene: TRBJ1-1
abundance: -
v_gene: TRBV6-5
len: 15
CDR3aa: CASSYSGTGNTEAFF
CDR3nt: TGTGCCAGCAGTTACTCCGGGACAGGGAACACTGAAGCTTTCTTT

d_gene: TRBD2
j_gene: TRBJ2-1
abundance: -
v_gene: TRBV29-1
len: 13
CDR3aa: CSVELGTRNEQFF
CDR3nt: TGCAGCGTTGAACTCGGGACTAGGAATGAGCAGTTCTTC

d_gene: -
j_gene: TRBJ1-2
abundance: -
v_gene: TRBV7-9
len: 14
CDR3aa: CASSLGRQGISYTF
CDR3nt: TGTGCCAGCAGCTTAGGACGGCAGGGAATAAGCTACACCTTC

d_gene: -
j_gene: TRBJ2-7
abundance: once
v_gene: TRBV7-9
len: 15
CDR3aa: CASSLGGVHSYEQYF
CDR3nt: TGTGCCAGCAGCTTAGGGGGGGTTCACTCCTACGAGCAGTACTTC

d_gene: -
j_gene: TRBJ1-1
abundance: -
v_gene: TRBV29-1
len: 13
CDR3aa: CSAHYTGSAEAFF
CDR3nt: TGCAGCGCCCATTATACAGGGAGCGCTGAAGCTTTCTTT

d_gene: -
j_gene: TRBJ2-1
abundance: -
v_gene: TRBV13
len: 15
CDR3aa: CASSAPGTYNNEQFF
CDR3nt: TGTGCCAGCAGCGCACCCGGGACTTATAACAATGAGCAGTTCTTC

d_gene: TRBD1
j_gene: TRBJ1-1
abundance: -
v_gene: TRBV11-3
len: 14
CDR3aa: CASSPYRGYTEAFF
CDR3nt: TGTGCCAGCAGCCCGTACAGGGGCTACACTGAAGCTTTCTTT

d_gene: TRBD1
j_gene: TRBJ2-7
abundance: -
v_gene: TRBV6-5
len: 14
CDR3aa: CASSYGTEPYEQYF
CDR3nt: TGTGCCAGCAGTTACGGGACAGAACCCTACGAGCAGTACTTC

d_gene: TRBD1
j_gene: TRBJ2-7
abundance: -
v_gene: TRBV6-6
len: 15
CDR3aa: CASSYDGTGGYEQYF
CDR3nt: TGTGCCAGCAGTTACGACGGGACAGGGGGCTACGAGCAGTACTTC

d_gene: -
j_gene: TRBJ2-2
abundance: -
v_gene: TRBV5-1
len: 12
CDR3aa: CASSQFLGELFF
CDR3nt: TGCGCCAGCAGCCAGTTTCTCGGGGAGCTGTTTTTT

d_gene: -
j_gene: TRBJ2-1
abundance: -
v_gene: TRBV6-5
len: 15
CDR3aa: CASSLLALSYNEQFF
CDR3nt: TGTGCCAGCAGTCTCCTAGCGCTCTCCTACAATGAGCAGTTCTTC

d_gene: TRBD1
j_gene: TRBJ1-6
abundance: -
v_gene: TRBV6-1
len: 13
CDR3aa: CASRGDSGSPLHF
CDR3nt: TGTGCCAGCAGGGGGGACAGCGGTTCACCCCTCCACTTT

d_gene: TRBD1
j_gene: TRBJ1-1
abundance: -
v_gene: TRBV6-5
len: 13
CDR3aa: CASRQGMNTEAFF
CDR3nt: TGTGCCAGCAGACAGGGGATGAACACTGAAGCTTTCTTT

d_gene: -
j_gene: TRBJ2-2
abundance: -
v_gene: TRBV4-3
len: 15
CDR3aa: CASSQDPGNTGELFF
CDR3nt: TGCGCCAGCAGCCAAGATCCGGGAAATACCGGGGAGCTGTTTTTT

d_gene: TRBD2
j_gene: TRBJ2-2
abundance: -
v_gene: TRBV7-2
len: 18
CDR3aa: CASSPLGTSGRVAGELFF
CDR3nt: TGTGCCAGCAGCCCCTTGGGGACTAGCGGGAGAGTCGCCGGGGAGCTGTTTTTT

d_gene: -
j_gene: TRBJ2-4
abundance: -
v_gene: TRBV15
len: 15
CDR3aa: CATSRDFQAKNIQYF
CDR3nt: TGTGCCACCAGCAGAGATTTCCAGGCCAAAAACATTCAGTACTTC

d_gene: -
j_gene: TRBJ2-3
abundance: -
v_gene: TRBV6-5
len: 13
CDR3aa: CASSGGVTDTQYF
CDR3nt: TGTGCCAGCTCCGGCGGGGTCACAGATACGCAGTATTTT

d_gene: -
j_gene: TRBJ1-1
abundance: -
v_gene: TRBV7-6
len: 13
CDR3aa: CASRGGGNTEAFF
CDR3nt: TGTGCCAGCCGTGGGGGGGGGAACACTGAAGCTTTCTTT

d_gene: -
j_gene: TRBJ1-1
abundance: -
v_gene: TRBV4-2
len: 14
CDR3aa: CASSQGDKNTEAFF
CDR3nt: TGTGCCAGCAGCCAAGGGGACAAGAACACTGAAGCTTTCTTT

d_gene: TRBD1
j_gene: TRBJ2-3
abundance: -
v_gene: TRBV9
len: 15
CDR3aa: CASSASVGQIDTQYF
CDR3nt: TGTGCCAGCAGCGCCTCTGTGGGACAGATAGATACGCAGTATTTT

d_gene: -
j_gene: TRBJ2-7
abundance: -
v_gene: TRBV5-1
len: 14
CDR3aa: CASSQEVDAYEQYF
CDR3nt: TGCGCCAGCAGCCAAGAGGTAGATGCCTACGAGCAGTACTTC

d_gene: TRBD2
j_gene: TRBJ2-1
abundance: -
v_gene: TRBV30
len: 16
CDR3aa: CAWSVGRPSSYNEQFF
CDR3nt: TGTGCCTGGAGCGTCGGGAGGCCGAGCTCCTACAATGAGCAGTTCTTC

d_gene: -
j_gene: TRBJ2-2
abundance: -
v_gene: TRBV9
len: 16
CDR3aa: CASSILDGRNTGELFF
CDR3nt: TGTGCCAGCAGCATCCTAGACGGGAGAAACACCGGGGAGCTGTTTTTT

d_gene: TRBD1
j_gene: TRBJ2-7
abundance: -
v_gene: TRBV18
len: 14
CDR3aa: CASSPVQGAYEQYF
CDR3nt: TGTGCCAGCTCACCGGTACAGGGGGCCTACGAGCAGTACTTC

d_gene: TRBD2
j_gene: TRBJ2-1
abundance: -
v_gene: TRBV6-1
len: 18
CDR3aa: CASSEAATSGGSYNEQFF
CDR3nt: TGTGCCAGCAGTGAAGCGGCCACTAGCGGGGGCTCCTACAATGAGCAGTTCTTC

d_gene: TRBD1
j_gene: TRBJ1-2
abundance: -
v_gene: TRBV7-2
len: 14
CDR3aa: CASSAQGADYGYTF
CDR3nt: TGTGCCAGCAGCGCACAGGGGGCGGACTATGGCTACACCTTC

d_gene: TRBD1
j_gene: TRBJ1-2
abundance: once
v_gene: TRBV14
len: 17
CDR3aa: CASSQEFRGQGFGGYTF
CDR3nt: TGTGCCAGCAGCCAAGAATTTCGGGGACAGGGCTTCGGAGGCTACACCTTC

d_gene: -
j_gene: TRBJ1-1
abundance: many
v_gene: TRBV7-9
len: 11
CDR3aa: CASSPGGKAFF
CDR3nt: TGTGCCAGCAGCCCGGGGGGGAAAGCTTTCTTT

d_gene: TRBD2
j_gene: TRBJ2-3
abundance: -
v_gene: TRBV30
len: 16
CDR3aa: CAWSPLIRTSGDTQYF
CDR3nt: TGTGCCTGGAGCCCTCTAATACGTACTAGCGGAGATACGCAGTATTTT

d_gene: -
j_gene: TRBJ1-3
abundance: -
v_gene: TRBV6-5
len: 16
CDR3aa: CASSYSVGGAGNTIYF
CDR3nt: TGTGCCAGCAGTTACTCGGTAGGAGGGGCTGGAAACACCATATATTTT

d_gene: TRBD2
j_gene: TRBJ2-1
abundance: -
v_gene: TRBV2
len: 16
CDR3aa: CASSELAGGPHNEQFF
CDR3nt: TGTGCCAGCAGTGAGTTAGCGGGAGGGCCACACAATGAGCAGTTCTTC

d_gene: -
j_gene: TRBJ1-5
abundance: -
v_gene: TRBV6-5
len: 13
CDR3aa: CASKMRDNQPQHF
CDR3nt: TGTGCCAGCAAAATGAGGGACAATCAGCCCCAGCATTTT

d_gene: TRBD2
j_gene: TRBJ2-7
abundance: -
v_gene: TRBV4-1
len: 16
CDR3aa: CASSLRSGGSSYEQYF
CDR3nt: TGCGCCAGCAGCCTTCGATCGGGGGGGAGCTCCTACGAGCAGTACTTC

d_gene: -
j_gene: TRBJ2-7
abundance: -
v_gene: TRBV5-1
len: 14
CDR3aa: CASSFEAGPYEQYF
CDR3nt: TGCGCCAGCAGCTTCGAGGCGGGACCCTACGAGCAGTACTTC

d_gene: -
j_gene: TRBJ1-1
abundance: -
v_gene: TRBV5-4
len: 18
CDR3aa: CASSSPTGRVTMNTEAFF
CDR3nt: TGTGCCAGCAGCTCCCCGACGGGGAGGGTCACCATGAACACTGAAGCTTTCTTT

d_gene: -
j_gene: TRBJ1-1
abundance: -
v_gene: TRBV5-1
len: 15
CDR3aa: CASSWGIGGNTEAFF
CDR3nt: TGCGCCAGCAGCTGGGGCATCGGGGGGAACACTGAAGCTTTCTTT

d_gene: -
j_gene: TRBJ2-7
abundance: -
v_gene: TRBV12-5
len: 12
CDR3aa: CASGLYGYEQYF
CDR3nt: TGTGCTAGTGGTTTGTACGGTTACGAGCAGTACTTC

d_gene: -
j_gene: TRBJ2-3
abundance: -
v_gene: TRBV27
len: 15
CDR3aa: CASSLGVAGSDTQYF
CDR3nt: TGTGCCAGCAGTTTGGGGGTGGCGGGGTCGGATACGCAGTATTTT

d_gene: -
j_gene: TRBJ1-3
abundance: -
v_gene: TRBV30
len: 14
CDR3aa: CAWSLGAPRDTIYF
CDR3nt: TGTGCCTGGAGTCTAGGCGCACCCCGGGACACCATATATTTT

d_gene: -
j_gene: TRBJ1-5
abundance: -
v_gene: TRBV19
len: 15
CDR3aa: CASSTGGRSNQPQHF
CDR3nt: TGTGCCAGTAGTACGGGAGGGAGGAGCAATCAGCCCCAGCATTTT

d_gene: TRBD2
j_gene: TRBJ2-3
abundance: -
v_gene: TRBV4-3
len: 15
CDR3aa: CASSQDAGGPDTQYF
CDR3nt: TGCGCCAGCAGCCAAGACGCGGGAGGCCCAGATACGCAGTATTTT

d_gene: TRBD2
j_gene: TRBJ2-1
abundance: -
v_gene: TRBV30
len: 15
CDR3aa: CAWSRTGGRDYEQFF
CDR3nt: TGTGCCTGGAGTCGAACGGGCGGGAGGGACTATGAGCAGTTCTTC

d_gene: TRBD1
j_gene: TRBJ1-4
abundance: -
v_gene: TRBV10-3
len: 13
CDR3aa: CAISEHRGQKLFF
CDR3nt: TGTGCCATCAGTGAACACAGGGGGCAGAAACTGTTTTTT

d_gene: TRBD2
j_gene: TRBJ2-2
abundance: -
v_gene: TRBV4-3
len: 17
CDR3aa: CASSQDNGRALVGELFF
CDR3nt: TGCGCCAGCAGCCAAGATAACGGGAGGGCCCTGGTCGGGGAGCTGTTTTTT